This T cell receptor (beta chain) was captured in a study of T cell responses to AZD1222 COVID-19 vaccine (dated by TCRdb to the early 2020s). Looking at the study overall: A total of about 250 trial participants underwent TCR sequencing, of whom around 210 had received two doses of AZD1222 and around 25 had received two doses of the MenACWY control vaccine. Trial participants were enrolled into age subgroups of 18-55, 56-69 and 70-plus years, which contained 148, 28 and 57 TCR-sequenced participants, respectively. Broader findings and caveats from the paper: Because no day 14 peak-response samples were available, the repertoires could be characterized only after the peak T cell response. The 56-69-year group was small, and its depth increase did not reach significance, likely because of low power. Reportedly, almost half of the unique spike-specific TCRs recognized epitopes lying outside the regions that are mutated in the B.1.351 and B.1.1.7 variants. CD4 TCRs associated with the vaccine covered the entire spike protein, and the dominant responses were in regions 160-218 and 743-854. After two AZD1222 doses, spike-specific TCR breadth and depth were significantly higher than at day 0 and than in MenACWY recipients. Conclusions about previously exposed vaccinees are limited, since just six AZD1222 recipients were seropositive for SARS-CoV-2 at baseline. Participants were mostly white British, with more females than males. The authors suggested clonal diversity may have been underestimated.

Worth noting for this clone: Its cognate antigen has yet to be identified. Base qualities are missing; no much larger clone stands one base away.

The CDR3 regions of human TCRbeta chains were analyzed by immunosequencing. As for how the authors treated the data: TCRs in the repertoires were compared against a reference library of SARS-CoV-2-specific TCRs that had been generated with the MIRA antigen-specificity platform. Breadth was defined as the fraction of unique TCRs that were SARS-CoV-2-associated, and depth was defined as the fraction of total T cells that were SARS-CoV-2-associated. Using the MIRA data, every spike-specific TCR was mapped to the spike region that the TCR reacted to and assigned to either a CD4 or a CD8 class. Log10-transformed breadth and depth values were compared by one-way ANOVA with Sidak's multiple comparisons tests. TCRdb re-hosts the immuneACCESS table, in-frame sequences only. Its copies lack some clones; in the studies checked, an unresolved V gene accounts for under half of them, and the cause for the rest is not known. D and trimming were read from the DNA, whereas the V and J calls and clone size are those reported in that table. A total of 15,000 to 20,000 clones appear in this sample, roughly 79% of them only once. The ten largest clones add up to roughly a fifth of the sample.

The germline ends are 18 bases apart after V is trimmed by 4 bases and J by 2 bases. CDR1 and CDR2 are read off the germline V gene (reference sequence) as MNHEY and SMNVEV. The CDR3 numbers 16 residues from cysteine through phenylalanine. Only the CDR3 part of the read is kept: 48 bases, read in frame from the first base. Explained via the paper, the time point label denotes: about 28 days (+/-7) after the second vaccine dose. AZD1222 recipients whose second dose came at about 4 weeks and those whose second dose came at about 12 weeks were combined into one group, since spike-specific TCR depth and breadth did not differ between the two schedules. The vaccinee samples were drawn from two UK trials, COV001 and COV002, one of which was a single-blind randomized controlled phase 2/3 trial testing AZD1222 (ChAdOx1 nCoV-19) in healthy adults. For TCRbeta chain sequencing, PBMC samples from trial participants were taken at day 0 and at day 28 after the second dose.

The sequencing used peripheral blood, collected 28 days after the second AZD1222 dose. The V and J segments used are TRBV27 and TRBJ2-7; TRBD2 is possibly the D segment (7 matching bases). This sequence originates from an adult who received the AZD1222 COVID-19 vaccine. The nucleotide sequence is TGTGCCAGCAGTTACCGAGGGGGGGGGCGACCCTACGAGCAGTACTTC. The resulting protein is CASSYRGGGRPYEQYF.